This TCR beta chain was obtained from a study of cytomegalovirus exposure and HLA in healthy donors. Whole-study results and caveats: Rarity marked most TCR sequences, yet some public TCRs occurred in many donors.

In the PCR, 60 Vbeta and 13 Jbeta primers were used. Method: immunoSEQ multiplex PCR; TCRdb's copy keeps in-frame clones and lacks some. The repertoire holds 100,000 to 150,000 clones, with around 69% as singletons. This clone was counted once. Its antigen is not identified. After removal of 5 bases from V and 4 bases from J, the junction contained 8 bases not matched to a gene. The CDR3 is made up of 15 amino acids. Germline V gives CDR1 MDHEN, CDR2 SYDVKM. This sequence joins TRBV28 and TRBJ1-2; 9 bases are a match to TRBD1. The specimen sequenced was PBMCs. This sequence originates from a human donor in good health. CDR3: CASSVSQGAGYGYTF. CDR3 coding DNA: TGTGCCAGCAGTGTATCACAGGGGGCCGGCTATGGCTACACCTTC.